This TCR beta chain was identified in a study of cytomegalovirus exposure and HLA in healthy donors. General study results and limits: Through in vitro validation, a few CMV-associated chains were shown to be specific for CMV antigens.

Primers included in the PCR were 60 Vbeta and 13 Jbeta primers. Assay used: immunoSEQ multiplex PCR; TCRdb lists only in-frame clones, some missing. This table has some 150,000 clones, approximately 79% appearing once. Concerning this clone itself: Its target is unknown.

The CDR3 spans 15 residues. With 1 base removed from V and 0 bases from J, the gap between germline ends came to 4 bases. Germline CDR1 reads LNHDA; CDR2 reads SQIVND (reference sequence). The sequencing input was PBMCs. This receptor was taken from a woman aged 25-40 years in good health and CMV-seronegative. The chain links TRBV19 to TRBJ2-6; D gene uncertain. CDR3 sequence (DNA): TGTGCCAGTAGTATAGCCTACTCTGGGGCCAACGTCCTGACTTTC. Its protein product is CASSIAYSGANVLTF.